This T cell receptor (beta chain) was sequenced in a study of CD8 T cells in Susac syndrome. The CDR3 consists of 14 residues. CDR1 SNHLY and CDR2 FYNNEI come from the germline V gene. V was pared by 5 bases and J by 4 bases, with 6 bases of the junction left unmatched. Reverse transcription of roughly 0.45 to 1 ug RNA used random hexamers. From the immunoSEQ multiplex PCR reads, TCRdb called clonotypes with MiXCR, one entry per CDR3 protein. This sample carries around 79,000 distinct CDR3 sequences, roughly 95% of them seen once, and the ten largest clones take approximately 0.49%. The J gene is TRBJ2-7, the V gene TRBV2, with 9 bases lining up with TRBD1. The clonotype originates from a human donor with Susac syndrome. Input material: CD8+ T cells from PBMCs. This CDR3 is CASSRPDRGYEQYF. DNA for the CDR3: TGTGCCAGCAGTAGACCGGACAGGGGATACGAGCAGTACTTC.